The TCR beta chain described here comes from a study of blood T cells in healthy people across ages. Study observations and caveats: Total diversity from one million sequenced T cells was likely underestimated. The fall in TCR beta diversity per million T cells was roughly linear with age.

Germline CDR1 LNHDA, CDR2 SQIVND (reference sequence). The CDR3 is 15 residues long. The authors ran a second PCR of roughly 6 to 12 cycles using a sample-barcoded 5' primer and a J-beta primer mix. TCRdb ran MiXCR on the 5' RACE reads and lists one entry per CDR3 protein. The sample has about 720,000 distinct CDR3 sequences; 25% are singletons. Comments on this clonotype: Its antigen is undetermined.

These data also featured in a second study, about T cells of mothers and their children. That work contributes: A few healthy Caucasian mothers gave samples, and so did their six children.

This sequence joins TRBV19 and TRBJ2-5; 10 positions agree with TRBD1. The DNA matches TRBJ2-1 better at its end, which makes the J call doubtful. This TCR was recovered from a boy aged 10-17 years in good health. Sequencing was carried out using blood. The CDR3 loop is CASSGGGTGDNEQFF. CDR3 in DNA: TGTGCCAGTAGTGGAGGAGGGACAGGGGACAATGAGCAGTTCTTC.